This section outlines one T cell receptor (beta chain) sequence together with its context. From germline, CDR1 is SGHRS and CDR2 YFSETQ. V was clipped by 3 bases and J by 0 bases; unmatched bases: 5. The CDR3 has 15 amino acids. Sequencing was designed to attain a depth spanning 1 in 200,000 to 1 in 1 million T cells. Clones were read by immunoSEQ multiplex PCR, and TCRdb kept only the in-frame ones, dropping some. The sample has about 180,000 clones; roughly four fifths are singletons. The data stem from a study of cytotoxic CD8 clonotypes in ibrutinib-treated CLL. The receptor comes from a human donor with chronic lymphocytic leukemia. The chain has TRBV5-1 and TRBJ2-7; TRBD1 agrees at 8 bases. Sequencing used PBMCs, obtained after 24 months of ibrutinib treatment. The CDR3 sequence is CASSSGQDSSYEQYF. The CDR3 DNA is TGCGCCAGCAGCTCGGGACAGGACAGCTCCTACGAGCAGTACTTC. The entire variable domain, with the rest obtained from reference TRBV5-1 and TRBJ2-7, is as follows: KAGVTQTPRYLIKTRGQQVTLSCSPISGHRSVSWYQQTPGQGLQFLFEYFSETQRNKGNFPGRFSGRQFSNSRSEMNVSTLELGDSALYLCASSSGQDSSYEQYFGPGTRLTVT.